Presented here are 10 T cell receptor beta chains from one specimen sequenced in a study of PD-1 blockade in classical Hodgkin lymphoma. Each patient relapsed following autologous stem cell transplantation, and prior brentuximab vedotin exposure differed. Libraries were prepared by immunoSEQ multiplex PCR; TCRdb keeps only in-frame clonotypes and omits some of them. Altogether 80,000 to 100,000 clones are present, roughly 79% being singletons, with the ten largest covering about 15%. The sample in question was peripheral blood mononuclear cells (PBMCs), obtained before the second cycle of nivolumab. Receptors were obtained from a human donor with classical Hodgkin lymphoma.

The chain has TRBV5-1 and TRBJ2-3; tentative D call: TRBD2 (6 bases). V was pared by 3 bases and J by 3 bases, with 11 bases between. This CDR3 is built from 14 residues. Germline V gene data show CDR1 as SGHRS and CDR2 as YFSETQ. The DNA of the CDR3 is TGCGCCAGCAGCTGGGACTCTTTGACAGATACGCAGTATTTT. Translating it yields CASSWDSLTDTQYF.

The gene calls are TRBV16 and TRBJ2-7; D assignment may be TRBD1 or TRBD2 (5 bases each). Germline values: CDR1 KGHSY, CDR2 FQNENV. Deletions cut 2 bases from V and 2 bases from J, with 10 bases between. This CDR3 contains 14 residues. The DNA of the CDR3 is TGTGCCAGCAGCCAAGAGGGGTCCACCTACGAGCAGTACTTC. It specifies CASSQEGSTYEQYF.

The CDR3: CASSPSGSVYEQYF. For the CDR3, the DNA is TGTGCCAGCAGCCCCAGCGGGAGTGTTTACGAGCAGTACTTC. This chain links TRBV11-2 with TRBJ2-7, with 8 positions matching TRBD2. J lost 4 bases, V lost 5 bases, and 7 bases had no gene match. This CDR3 region has 14 residues. In germline, CDR1 is SGHAT, CDR2 FQNNGV.

This clone came up once. This chain links TRBV27 with TRBJ2-7; 10 bases line up with TRBD1. V was clipped by 8 bases and J by 5 bases; unmatched bases: 12. The CDR3 totals 15 residues. Germline values: CDR1 MNHEY, CDR2 SMNVEV (reference sequence). The CDR3 is CASAPRPTGGHEQYF. The CDR3 DNA is TGTGCCAGCGCGCCCCGCCCGACAGGGGGCCACGAGCAGTACTTC.

J is TRBJ2-7 and V is TRBV5-1; 7 positions agree with TRBD1. J lost 5 bases, V lost 4 bases, and 12 bases had no gene match. Germline lookup yields CDR1 SGHRS and CDR2 YFSETQ. The CDR3 contains 15 residues. DNA for the CDR3: TGCGCCAGCAGCCCGACACCCGACAGGGCCAACGAGCAGTACTTC. This gives the protein CASSPTPDRANEQYF. Full variable domain (rest looked up from reference TRBV5-1 and TRBJ2-7): KAGVTQTPRYLIKTRGQQVTLSCSPISGHRSVSWYQQTPGQGLQFLFEYFSETQRNKGNFPGRFSGRQFSNSRSEMNVSTLELGDSALYLCASSPTPDRANEQYFGPGTRLTVT.

A few counts support this clone. The rearrangement links TRBV6-1 to TRBJ1-1; the match to TRBD1 covers 7 bases. The ends lost 1 base at V and 11 bases at J; junction bases unmatched: 13. This CDR3 is built from 15 residues. Germline V gives CDR1 MNHNS, CDR2 SASEGT. The CDR3 sequence: CASSEVNRGADAAFF. CDR3 DNA: TGTGCCAGCAGTGAAGTTAACAGGGGCGCTGACGCCGCTTTCTTT.

The rearrangement links TRBV5-4 to TRBJ2-6, with 8 bases identical to TRBD2. The V segment lost 2 bases and the J segment 0 bases; nucleotides outside the gene matches: 4. The CDR3 has 17 amino acids. Germline V gene lookup returns CDR1 SGHNT and CDR2 YYREEE (reference sequence). The CDR3 nucleotides read TGTGCCAGCAGCTTTGGCGGGAGGAGCTCTGGGGCCAACGTCCTGACTTTC. This codes for CASSFGGRSSGANVLTF.

This chain joins TRBV14 and TRBJ2-1; D unclear. Germline values: CDR1 SGHDN, CDR2 FVKESK. This CDR3 is built from 13 residues. Trimming took off 1 base at V and 7 bases at J, with 8 bases between the two ends. In DNA, the CDR3 is TGTGCCAGCAGCCAAGTGCTAGGGAATGAGCAGTTCTTC. This translates into CASSQVLGNEQFF.

V and J are TRBV19 and TRBJ2-1, with D possibly being TRBD1 (5 bases). V was trimmed by 5 bases and J by 1 base, leaving 18 bases between them. Germline V lookup: CDR1 LNHDA, CDR2 SQIVND (reference sequence). The CDR3 is 17 residues long. The CDR3 reads CASSLLGAEISYNEQFF. The CDR3 bases are TGTGCCAGTAGTCTCCTTGGGGCGGAGATTTCCTACAATGAGCAGTTCTTC.

This clone was observed once. The chain links TRBV18 to TRBJ2-6; D not resolved. This CDR3 has 15 amino acids. V was pared by 3 bases and J by 0 bases, with 6 bases between. Germline values: CDR1 KGHSH, CDR2 LQKENI. CDR3 sequence (DNA): TGTGCCAGCTCACCTCTCACCTCTGGGGCCAACGTCCTGACTTTC. Translation gives CASSPLTSGANVLTF.